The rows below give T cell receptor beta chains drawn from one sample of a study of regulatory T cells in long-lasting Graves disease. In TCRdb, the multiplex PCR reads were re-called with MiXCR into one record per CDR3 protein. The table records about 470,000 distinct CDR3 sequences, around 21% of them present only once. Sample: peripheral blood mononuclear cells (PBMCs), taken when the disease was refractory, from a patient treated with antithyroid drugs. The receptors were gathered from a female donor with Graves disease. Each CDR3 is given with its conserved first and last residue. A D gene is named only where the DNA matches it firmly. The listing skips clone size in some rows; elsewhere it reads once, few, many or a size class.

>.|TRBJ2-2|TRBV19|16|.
TGTGCCAGTACCCCATCCCATCCCGAGGCGCCCGGGGAGCTGTTTTTT
CASTPSHPEAPGELFF
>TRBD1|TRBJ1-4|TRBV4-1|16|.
TGCGCCAGCAGCCAACTTGGCGGAACAGGGGGTGGCAAACTGTTTTTT
CASSQLGGTGGGKLFF
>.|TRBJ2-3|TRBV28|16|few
TGTGCCAGCAGTTTGTACAGGGACGGGGGGACAGATACGCAGTATTTT
CASSLYRDGGTDTQYF
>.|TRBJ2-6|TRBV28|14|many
TGTGCCAGCAGTTTTTGGGGGGAGGCCAACGTCCTGACTTTC
CASSFWGEANVLTF
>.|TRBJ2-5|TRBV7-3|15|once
TGTGCCAGCAGCTTAGACAGAACCGGGTTAGAGACCCAGTACTTC
CASSLDRTGLETQYF
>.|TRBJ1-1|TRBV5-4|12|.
TGTGCCAGCAGCTTTGGACCGACTGAAGCTTTCTTT
CASSFGPTEAFF
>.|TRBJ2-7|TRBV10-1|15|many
TGCGCCAGCAGAAGAGGGGTGACTAGCTCCTACGAGCAGTACTTC
CASRRGVTSSYEQYF
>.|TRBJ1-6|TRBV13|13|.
TGTGCCAGCAGCCGGGGGAAAAATTCACCCCTCCACTTT
CASSRGKNSPLHF
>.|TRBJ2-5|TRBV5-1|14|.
TGCGCCAGCAGTGCTGTCCCCGGGACAGAGACCCAGTACTTC
CASSAVPGTETQYF
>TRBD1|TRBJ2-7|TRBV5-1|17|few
TGCGCCAGCAGCTCCGCAGTGTGGACAGGGGGAATGAGGGAGCAGTACTTC
CASSSAVWTGGMREQYF
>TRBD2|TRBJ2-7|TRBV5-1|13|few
TGCTCCAGTTCCAGCGGGGTGGTATACGAGCAGTACTTC
CSSSSGVVYEQYF
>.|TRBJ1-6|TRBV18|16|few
TGTGCCAGCTCACCTCCCCGGGACGGCCATAATTCACCCCTCCACTTT
CASSPPRDGHNSPLHF
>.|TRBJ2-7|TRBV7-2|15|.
TGTGCCAGCAGCTCGGTGACACGCGCCCTCCACGAGCAGTACTTC
CASSSVTRALHEQYF
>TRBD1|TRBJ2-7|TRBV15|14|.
TGTGCCACCAGCGGCGGACAGGTCAGCTACGAGCAGTACTTC
CATSGGQVSYEQYF
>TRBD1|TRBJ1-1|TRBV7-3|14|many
TGTGCCAGCGAGTGGCAAAGGGGGCAAGGTGAAGCTTTCTTT
CASEWQRGQGEAFF
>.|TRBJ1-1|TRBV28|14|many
TGTGCCAGCAGCCTTGGACAGAAGAACACTGAAGCTTTCTTT
CASSLGQKNTEAFF
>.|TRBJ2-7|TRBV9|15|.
TGTGCCAGCAGCGCCTCCGCACTAGCCCTCTACGAGCAGTACTTC
CASSASALALYEQYF
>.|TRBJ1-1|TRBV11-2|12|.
TGTGCCAGCAGCTTAGGCCCGGGGAAAGCTTTCTTT
CASSLGPGKAFF
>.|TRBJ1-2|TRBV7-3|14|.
TGTGCCAGCAGCCGATCGGGACAATTCTATGGCTACACCTTC
CASSRSGQFYGYTF
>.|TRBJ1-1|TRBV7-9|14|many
TGTGCCAGCACATCGGTCGGTCCCGACACTGAAGCTTTCTTT
CASTSVGPDTEAFF
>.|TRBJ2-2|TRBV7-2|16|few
TGTGCCAGCAGGCGAACGCGAGGGGTCCCGGCCGGGGAGCTGTTTTTT
CASRRTRGVPAGELFF
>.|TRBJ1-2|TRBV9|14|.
TGTGCCAGCAGCGGGGGCGGCGGGGCGTATGGCTACACCTTC
CASSGGGGAYGYTF
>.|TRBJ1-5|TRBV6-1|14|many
TGTGCCAGCAGTACCGTCCCGACCGGTCAGCCCCAGCATTTT
CASSTVPTGQPQHF
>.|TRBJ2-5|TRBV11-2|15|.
TGTGCCAGCAGCTTAGGACTGCTAGGGGGTGAGACCCAGTACTTC
CASSLGLLGGETQYF
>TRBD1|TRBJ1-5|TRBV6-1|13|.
TGTGCCAGCCAAGACAGGGTCGGTCAGCCCCAGCATTTT
CASQDRVGQPQHF
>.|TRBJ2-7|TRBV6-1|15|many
TGTGCCAGCATCACCAGGGTAGCCGCCACCTACGAGCAGTACTTC
CASITRVAATYEQYF
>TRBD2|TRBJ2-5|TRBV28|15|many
TGTGCCAGCAGTTTAGAGGGAGGGACGGCGGTGACCCAGTACTTC
CASSLEGGTAVTQYF
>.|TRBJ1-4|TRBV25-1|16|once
TGTGCCGGCAGTCTCGCATCAGGGTTGACGGTAGGAAAACTGTTTTTT
CAGSLASGLTVGKLFF
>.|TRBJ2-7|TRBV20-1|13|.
TGCAGTGGAGGGGGAGGCCTCTCCTACGAGCAGTACTTC
CSGGGGLSYEQYF
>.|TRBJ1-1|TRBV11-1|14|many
TGTGCCAGCAGCTTAAAACGGCAGAACACTGAAGCTTTCTTT
CASSLKRQNTEAFF
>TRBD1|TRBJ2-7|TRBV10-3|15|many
TGTGCCATCTCCCCCCGGGACAGGGGGCCCCACGAGCAGTACTTC
CAISPRDRGPHEQYF
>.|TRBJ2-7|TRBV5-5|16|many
TGTGCCAGCAGCGCCCTGACGAATAAAAGCTCCTACGAGCAGTACTTC
CASSALTNKSSYEQYF
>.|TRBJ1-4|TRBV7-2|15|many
TGTGCCAGCAGCTATACGATTACAACTAATGAAAAACTGTTTTTT
CASSYTITTNEKLFF
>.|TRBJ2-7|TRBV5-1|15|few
TGCGCCAGCAGCCGACAGTCTCTTAGGGGAGACGAGCAGTACTTC
CASSRQSLRGDEQYF
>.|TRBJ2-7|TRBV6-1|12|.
TGTGCCAGCGGAGGGAGTCCCTACGAGCAGTACTTC
CASGGSPYEQYF
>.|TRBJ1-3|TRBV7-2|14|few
TGTGCCAGCAGCTCGGGGCTATCTGGAAACACCATATATTTT
CASSSGLSGNTIYF
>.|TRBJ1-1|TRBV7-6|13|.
TGTGCCAGCAGTGCAGGGAGGTCCACTGAAGCTTTCTTT
CASSAGRSTEAFF
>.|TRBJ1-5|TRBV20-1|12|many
TGCAGTGCTACTCCGCGTTCGAAGCCCCAGCATTTT
CSATPRSKPQHF
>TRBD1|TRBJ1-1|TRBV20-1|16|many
TGCAGTGCTAGAGTGGGGACAGTTTATATGAACACTGAAGCTTTCTTT
CSARVGTVYMNTEAFF
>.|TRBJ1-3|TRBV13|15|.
TGTGCCAGCAGCTTAGGACGGGGGGCTGGAAACACCATATATTTT
CASSLGRGAGNTIYF
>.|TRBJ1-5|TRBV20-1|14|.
TGCAGTGCTAGAAGGCAGGGCCCCAATCAGCCCCAGCATTTT
CSARRQGPNQPQHF
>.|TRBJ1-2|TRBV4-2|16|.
TGTGCCAGCAGCCAAGATCTGCCCAGGCCAAACTATGGCTACACCTTC
CASSQDLPRPNYGYTF
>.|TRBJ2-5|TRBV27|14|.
TGTGCCAGCAATAAAAGGACAGTCCAAGAGACCCAGTACTTC
CASNKRTVQETQYF
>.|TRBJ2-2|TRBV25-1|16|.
TGTGCCAGCAGTGATCTAGGCGGGGACAACACCGGGGAGCTGTTTTTT
CASSDLGGDNTGELFF
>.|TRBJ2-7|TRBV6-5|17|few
TGTGCCAGCAGTTATGCTTCTGGGGTCTGGGGCTCCTACGAGCAGTACTTC
CASSYASGVWGSYEQYF
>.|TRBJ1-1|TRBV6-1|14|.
TGTGCCAGCACGTCTTTATCCCCCGGGGCTGAAGCTTTCTTT
CASTSLSPGAEAFF